These 5 T cell receptor beta chains originate from one sample sequenced in a study of vaccination effects on CD4 cells after COVID-19. Their antigens are not known. Assay used: immunoSEQ multiplex PCR; TCRdb lists only in-frame clones, some missing. This sample has under 35,000 clones, with 65% to 80% found just once. Antigen-specific CD4+ T cells were expanded (with viral peptide pools) by the ViraFEST assay ahead of sequencing. Upon completion of more than eight days in culture, CD4+ T cells were isolated. It was two doses of either the BNT162b2 or mRNA-1273 vaccine that participants received. Sequenced material: CD4+ T cells from PBMCs cultured with HCoV-NL63 spike peptides, taken after COVID-19 vaccination. The receptors shown here come from a human donor who received a COVID-19 vaccine.

The chain employs TRBV6-5 and TRBJ2-1; possibly TRBD1 for D (7 bases). V gave up 4 bases and J gave up 0 bases, with 10 bases separating them. The CDR3 length is 15 residues. Germline-derived CDR1 and CDR2 are MNHEY and SVGAGI. CDR3 sequence reads: CASSSQGGSYNEQFF. The CDR3 DNA reads TGTGCCAGCAGTTCCCAGGGGGGCTCCTACAATGAGCAGTTCTTC.

The table lists this clone with a few counts. This chain joins TRBV30 and TRBJ2-5; D is ambiguous. The V end was cut by 4 bases, the J end by 2 bases, with 11 bases between. Germline assignment: CDR1 GTSNPN and CDR2 SVGIG (reference sequence). The CDR3 length is 13 residues. This CDR3 reads CAWTDNLQETQYF. CDR3 DNA sequence: TGTGCCTGGACAGACAACCTTCAAGAGACCCAGTACTTC.

The chain has TRBV20-1 and TRBJ1-5; TRBD1 matches at 7 bases. Germline V gives CDR1 DFQATT, CDR2 SNEGSKA (reference sequence). V lost 3 bases to trimming and J lost 6 bases; unmatched junction nucleotides: 8. The CDR3 covers 14 residues. CDR3 sequence (DNA): TGCAGTGCTAGTAGACAGGGCAGGGGTCAGCCCCAGCATTTT. This translates into CSASRQGRGQPQHF.

The chain carries TRBV10-3 and TRBJ1-1; TRBD1 matches 9 bases. Looked up from germline, CDR1 is ENHRY and CDR2 is SYGVKD. CDR3 length: 16 residues. V was pared by 4 bases and J by 2 bases, with 8 bases of the junction left unmatched. The DNA of the CDR3 is TGTGCCATCAGTGGGACAGGGGATAGGCTCAACACTGAAGCTTTCTTT. This translates into CAISGTGDRLNTEAFF.

The chain is built from TRBV10-2 and TRBJ2-4, with 8 bases aligning to TRBD2. Germline CDR1 reads WSHSY; CDR2 reads SAAADI. This CDR3 region has 18 residues. Trimming at V came to 7 bases and at J to 0 bases, leaving 14 bases not matched to a gene. This chain's CDR3 is CASIPPPGGGLAKNIQYF. The DNA of the CDR3 is TGCGCCAGCATTCCTCCCCCCGGGGGGGGGCTAGCCAAAAACATTCAGTACTTC.